This T cell receptor (beta chain) was recovered during a study of shared clonotypes between healthy human individuals. The protocol was immunoSEQ multiplex PCR, while the TCRdb copy is restricted to in-frame clones and leaves out a portion. The repertoire holds 2 million to 2.5 million clones, with just over 90% as singletons. CDR1 SEHNR and CDR2 FQNEAQ come from the germline V gene (reference sequence). The CDR3 is 16 amino acids. Trimming removed 5 bases at V and 0 bases at J, with 14 bases between. J is TRBJ1-3 and V is TRBV7-9, with D possibly being TRBD1 (5 bases). This TCR was recovered from a man aged 18-30 years in good health. Some clones in this sample may be carry-over from other donors' samples. The sequenced sample was naive CD4+ T cells from PBMCs. The subset is: CD45RA+ positively selected. The CDR3 DNA follows: TGTGCCAGCAGCCCCAGGACATTGAACTCTGGAAACACCATATATTTT. Amino acid sequence: CASSPRTLNSGNTIYF. Supplemented by reference TRBV7-9 and TRBJ1-3, the full variable domain reads DTGVSQNPRHKITKRGQNVTFRCDPISEHNRLYWYRQTLGQGPEFLTYFQNEAQLEKSRLLSDRFSAERPKGSFSTLEIQRTEQGDSAMYLCASSPRTLNSGNTIYFGEGSWLTVV.